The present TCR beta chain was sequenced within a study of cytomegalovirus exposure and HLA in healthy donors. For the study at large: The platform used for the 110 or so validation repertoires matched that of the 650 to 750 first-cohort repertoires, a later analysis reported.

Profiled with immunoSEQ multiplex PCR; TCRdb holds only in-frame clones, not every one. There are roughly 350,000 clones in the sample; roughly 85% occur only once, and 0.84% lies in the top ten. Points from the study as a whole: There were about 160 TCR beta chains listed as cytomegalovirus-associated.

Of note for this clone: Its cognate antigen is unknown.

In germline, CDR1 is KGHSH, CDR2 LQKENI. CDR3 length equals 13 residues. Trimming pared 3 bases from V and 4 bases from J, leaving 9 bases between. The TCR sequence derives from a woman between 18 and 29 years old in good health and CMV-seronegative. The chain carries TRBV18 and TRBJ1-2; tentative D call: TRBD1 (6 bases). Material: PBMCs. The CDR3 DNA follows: TGTGCCAGCTCACCGACAGGATCCTATGGCTACACCTTC. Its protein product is CASSPTGSYGYTF.